These 32 T cell receptor beta chains were sequenced from one sample in a study of T cells after yellow fever vaccination. Via MiXCR, TCRdb re-called the 5' RACE reads, giving one row per CDR3 protein. Of 300,000 to 350,000 distinct CDR3 sequences in the sample, 3% to 4.5% were seen once. Sequenced here: PBMCs, sampled 5 days after the yellow fever booster vaccination. The receptors come from a man younger than 30 who received the YFV17D yellow fever vaccine.

This clonotype was observed a handful of times. The J gene is TRBJ2-7, the V gene TRBV27; D may be TRBD1 (5 bases). The CDR3 runs to 15 residues. The germline gives CDR1 MNHEY, CDR2 SMNVEV (reference sequence). Trimming took 1 base from V and 3 from J, leaving 13 bases between them. CDR3 nucleotide sequence: TGTGCCAGCAGTTTATTCAGTGGGGCAGGCTACGAGCAGTACTTC. This codes for CASSLFSGAGYEQYF.

The chain joins TRBV7-3 to TRBJ2-1; TRBD1 is a possible D gene (6 bases). CDR3 length: 14 residues. Germline lookup yields CDR1 SGHTA and CDR2 FQGTGA. The V gene lost 3 bases and the J gene lost 5 bases, with 11 bases spanning the gap. CDR3 loop: CASSFFDRNNEQFF. Here the CDR3 DNA reads TGTGCCAGCAGCTTCTTCGACAGGAACAATGAGCAGTTCTTC.

V usage is TRBV15 and J usage is TRBJ2-1; the D gene is possibly TRBD1 (6 bases). CDR1 and CDR2 from the germline V gene are LNHNV and YYDKDF (reference sequence). V shed 8 bases and J shed 8 bases, with 13 bases lying between them. This CDR3 has 12 residues. The CDR3 loop reads CATGGGRDEQFF. CDR3 nucleotide sequence: TGTGCCACCGGTGGGGGCAGGGATGAGCAGTTCTTC.

V gene TRBV6-6 combines with J gene TRBJ2-7; possibly TRBD1 or TRBD2 for D (6 bases each). The CDR3 totals 16 residues. The germline CDR1 and CDR2 sequences are MNHNY and SVGAGI (reference sequence). Between the trimmed V and J ends, which lost 2 bases and 7 bases, there was a span of 21 bases. The CDR3 sequence: CASSYGGEASRGEQYV. In DNA form, the CDR3 reads TGTGCCAGCAGTTACGGGGGCGAGGCGAGCCGGGGGGAGCAGTACGTC.

The table lists this clonotype with many counts. The V call is TRBV6-2 or TRBV6-3, the J call TRBJ2-5; 7 nucleotides match TRBD1. The J segment lost 1 base and the V segment lost 11 bases, leaving 10 bases of the junction unmatched. The CDR3 has 14 residues. Germline CDR1 is MNHEY and CDR2 is SVGEGT. CDR3 sequence reads: CAVWDSRLQETQYF. Written as DNA, the CDR3 is TGTGCCGTATGGGACAGTAGACTCCAAGAGACCCAGTACTTC.

This clonotype turned up a few times. The genes are TRBV20-1 and TRBJ1-5, with D possibly being TRBD1 (6 bases). Germline assignment: CDR1 DFQATT and CDR2 SNEGSKA (reference sequence). The CDR3 has 13 amino acids. The V gene lost 5 bases and the J gene lost 2 bases, with 10 bases spanning the gap. The CDR3 here is CSAGTRGNQPQHF. CDR3 bases: TGCAGTGCTGGGACAAGGGGCAATCAGCCCCAGCATTTT.

This chain links TRBV6-2 or TRBV6-3 with TRBJ2-6; possibly TRBD1 for D (5 bases). Germline V gene sequence: CDR1 MNHEY, CDR2 SVGEGT. The CDR3 is 15 residues long. V shed 4 bases and J shed 0 bases, with 7 bases lying between them. The CDR3 spells CASSWQGSGANVLTF. In nucleotides, the CDR3 is TGTGCCAGCAGTTGGCAGGGCTCTGGGGCCAACGTCCTGACTTTC.

This clonotype was seen many times. The gene calls are TRBV20-1 and TRBJ2-7; D possibly corresponds to TRBD1 (5 bases). The V end lost 5 bases, the J end lost 0 bases, and 8 bases lay between the germline ends. The CDR3 contains 12 residues. CDR1 and CDR2 from the germline V gene are DFQATT and SNEGSKA (reference sequence). This CDR3 is CSAHDSSYEQYF. In nucleotides, the CDR3 is TGCAGTGCTCACGACAGCTCCTACGAGCAGTACTTC.

This clonotype has more than one count but fewer than ten. The chain combines TRBV20-1 with TRBJ2-5; D not certain. The length of the CDR3 is 10 residues. Trimming removed 7 bases from V and 4 bases from J, with 7 bases in between. Germline CDR1 and CDR2: DFQATT and SNEGSKA (reference sequence). CDR3 in DNA: TGCAGTGGGAAACGAGAGACCCAGTACTTC. Translation gives CSGKRETQYF.

This clonotype has at least ten counts. The chain uses TRBV29-1 and TRBJ1-2; TRBD1 might be the D (6 bases). Per the germline V gene, CDR1 is SQVTM and CDR2 is ANQGSEA. The CDR3 runs 13 residues. The V end lost 2 bases, the J end lost 6 bases, and 13 bases lay between the germline ends. DNA for the CDR3: TGCAGCGTTGAACACCGACAGGCGGATGGCTACACCTTC. It codes for CSVEHRQADGYTF.

The chain joins TRBV6-6 to TRBJ1-2; D gene unclear. V dropped 4 bases and J dropped 8 bases, with 17 bases sitting between them. Looked up from germline, CDR1 is MNHNY and CDR2 is SVGAGI (reference sequence). The CDR3 has 14 residues. The CDR3 here is CASSLTQVGEGYTF. CDR3 DNA: TGTGCCAGCAGTTTGACCCAGGTTGGGGAGGGCTACACCTTC.

This clonotype was found many times. This chain connects TRBV12-3 or TRBV12-4 to TRBJ2-7; D is possibly TRBD1 (6 bases). This CDR3 region has 19 residues. V was cut by 3 bases and J by 5 bases, with 29 bases left in between. The CDR3 nucleotides are TGTGCCAGCAGTTTGTACGGCCCGGGCGCAGGGGATTCTCCCCACGAGCAGTACTTC. Protein: CASSLYGPGAGDSPHEQYF.

The table lists this clonotype with many counts. The rearrangement links TRBV7-2 to TRBJ2-7; possibly TRBD1 or TRBD2 for D (5 bases each). The germline CDR1 and CDR2 sequences are SGHTA and FQGNSA. The CDR3 sequence is 13 residues long. V dropped 4 bases and J dropped 1 base, with 8 bases sitting between them. DNA for the CDR3: TGTGCCAGCAGCTGGGACCGGTCCTACGAGCAGTACGTC. Its protein product is CASSWDRSYEQYV.

The sample holds many counts of this clonotype. The genes are TRBV5-1 and TRBJ2-5; TRBD2 agrees at 7 bases. Trimming at V came to 0 bases and at J to 3 bases, leaving 2 bases not matched to a gene. This CDR3 has 14 amino acids. Germline V gene lookup returns CDR1 SGHRS and CDR2 YFSETQ. CDR3 DNA: TGCGCCAGCAGCTTGGTTGCGGGGGAAGAGACCCAGTACTTC. This sequence encodes CASSLVAGEETQYF.

This clonotype appeared a few times. The chain joins TRBV7-9 to TRBJ2-1; D tentatively reads TRBD1 or TRBD2 (5 bases each). CDR3 size: 14 residues. Germline V gene sequence: CDR1 SEHNR, CDR2 FQNEAQ (reference sequence). V lost 1 base and J 10 bases, leaving 14 bases between the germline ends. The CDR3 reads CASSLGPGSREQFF. The CDR3 DNA is TGTGCCAGCAGCTTAGGTCCAGGGAGTCGGGAGCAGTTCTTC.

This clonotype was found a few times. The genes are TRBV4-2 and TRBJ2-5; weak D call: TRBD2 (6 bases). CDR3 size: 14 residues. The ends were cut back, 3 bases at V and 5 bases at J, with 13 bases in the middle. Germline V gene data show CDR1 as LGHNA and CDR2 as YNFKEQ. The CDR3, as DNA: TGTGCCAGCAGCCAGGTTACTAGCTCTGAGACCCAGTACTTC. Protein sequence: CASSQVTSSETQYF.

This clonotype was observed a handful of times. This sequence joins TRBV7-9 and TRBJ2-7, with D perhaps assigned TRBD1 or TRBD2 (6 bases each). Per the germline V gene, CDR1 is SEHNR and CDR2 is FQNEAQ (reference sequence). The CDR3 totals 14 residues. V was trimmed by 1 base and J by 5 bases, leaving 12 bases between them. CDR3 region: CASSLVGGRNEQYV. For the CDR3, the DNA is TGTGCCAGCAGCTTAGTTGGGGGGCGGAACGAGCAGTACGTC.

J is TRBJ1-2 and V is TRBV6-6, with unresolved D. Germline V lookup: CDR1 MNHNY, CDR2 SVGAGI (reference sequence). The CDR3 has 15 amino acids. With 6 bases removed from V and 4 bases from J, the gap between germline ends came to 18 bases. CDR3 loop: CASSFGSPRFYGYTF. The DNA of the CDR3 is TGTGCCAGCAGCTTCGGGTCCCCCCGTTTCTATGGCTACACCTTC.

This clonotype was counted only a few times. The V gene is TRBV5-1, the J gene TRBJ1-2; TRBD1 aligns across 7 bases. CDR1 and CDR2 from the germline V gene are SGHRS and YFSETQ. There are 14 residues in the CDR3. Germline trimming cut 0 bases from V and 4 bases from J; bases unmatched to any gene: 3. DNA of the CDR3: TGCGCCAGCAGCTTGGGGGACAGTTCCTATGGCTACACCTTC. This encodes CASSLGDSSYGYTF.

This clonotype was counted a few times. The chain joins TRBV4-1 to TRBJ2-5; a weak D match, TRBD2 (7 bases). Trimming left V 6 bases short and J 5 bases short, with 22 bases between. The CDR3 is 16 residues long. CDR1 and CDR2 (germline): MGHRA, YSYEKL. DNA of the CDR3: TGCGCCAGCAGTCCCCTCGGAGGGGGGGCTTTTGAGACCCAGTACTTC. It translates to CASSPLGGGAFETQYF.

This clonotype was detected a few times. This sequence joins TRBV10-1 and TRBJ2-2; 8 positions match TRBD1. V trimming: 8 bases; J trimming: 0 bases; junction bases outside the gene matches: 2. CDR3 size: 14 residues. The germline gives CDR1 WNHNN, CDR2 SYGVQD (reference sequence). CDR3 in DNA: TGCGCCAGCCGACAGGGGACGAACACCGGGGAGCTGTTTTTT. Amino acid sequence: CASRQGTNTGELFF.

This clonotype was seen more than once but under ten times. The chain joins TRBV15 to TRBJ2-1, with unresolved D. The CDR3 totals 14 residues. The germline V and J ends were trimmed by 2 bases and 8 bases, with 13 bases remaining between them. Germline CDR1 is LNHNV and CDR2 is YYDKDF (reference sequence). CDR3 sequence: CATSRSPLSHEQFF. CDR3 nucleotide sequence: TGTGCCACCAGCAGATCCCCCCTATCCCATGAGCAGTTCTTC.

Only a few counts were recorded for this clonotype. The V call is TRBV4-3, the J call TRBJ1-2; 12 positions match TRBD1. Germline V gene data show CDR1 as LGHNA and CDR2 as YSLEER. The CDR3 has 18 amino acids. The trim removed 0 bases at V and 8 bases at J, leaving 13 bases unmatched. Here the CDR3 reads CASSQDGGRDRGHQGYTF. CDR3 in DNA: TGCGCCAGCAGCCAAGATGGAGGAAGGGACAGGGGGCATCAAGGCTACACCTTC.

This sequence joins TRBV12-3 or TRBV12-4 and TRBJ2-7; maybe TRBD1 (6 bases). The CDR3 consists of 12 residues. The V gene lost 6 bases and the J gene lost 4 bases, with 10 bases spanning the gap. The CDR3 bases are TGTGCCAGCAGGGGCAGGGGTTACGAGCAGTACTTC. Protein sequence: CASRGRGYEQYF.

This sequence joins TRBV12-3 or TRBV12-4 and TRBJ1-4, with 7 bases that match TRBD1. There are 16 residues in the CDR3. Losses at the gene ends were 3 bases for V and 5 bases for J; bases not matched to a gene: 9. Here the CDR3 DNA reads TGTGCCAGCAGTTTCTCCCGGGGACAGATAAATGAAAAACTGTTTTTT. Its protein is CASSFSRGQINEKLFF.

Worth noting for this clonotype: A much more abundant neighbour one base away suggests this may be a read error. The chain has TRBV11-3 and TRBJ2-3; D call uncertain. The CDR3 contains 13 residues. The germline CDR1 and CDR2 sequences are SGHNT and YENEEA. Trimming removed 0 bases from V and 2 bases from J, with 3 bases in between. The CDR3 protein is CASSLDLTDTQYF. Written as DNA, the CDR3 is TGTGCCAGCAGCTTAGACCTCACAGATACGCAGTATTTT.

This clonotype was observed many times. One end of the junction is discordant with germline, which a read error may explain. The rearrangement joins TRBV7-9 to TRBJ1-4, with D perhaps matching TRBD1 (5 bases). The germline V gene has CDR1 SEHNR and CDR2 FQNEAQ (reference sequence). The CDR3 runs 13 residues. For the CDR3, the DNA is TGTGCCAGCAGCCTAGCCGCCGGGGGAAAACTGTTTTTT. Translated: CASSLAAGGKLFF.

This clonotype came up many times. The chain uses TRBV5-1 and TRBJ2-5; the D gene is possibly TRBD1 (5 bases). This CDR3 has 14 residues. Germline assignment: CDR1 SGHRS and CDR2 YFSETQ. Trimming shortened V by 4 bases and J by 5 bases, and 15 bases separated the two germline ends. Here the CDR3 DNA reads TGCGCCAGCAGCCCAGACAGTCCGGCCGAGACCCAGTACTTC. This translates into CASSPDSPAETQYF.

The chain joins TRBV18 to TRBJ2-5; 11 bases match TRBD1. Per the germline V gene, CDR1 is KGHSH and CDR2 is LQKENI. Trimming at V came to 3 bases and at J to 7 bases, leaving 4 bases not matched to a gene. The CDR3 covers 14 residues. CDR3 coding DNA: TGTGCCAGCTCACCCGGGACAGGGGGTTGGACCCAGTACTTC. This translates into CASSPGTGGWTQYF. The full variable domain, in which reference TRBV18 and TRBJ2-5 provide the parts outside the CDR3, is NAGVMQNPRHLVRRRGQEARLRCSPMKGHSHVYWYRQLPEEGLKFMVYLQKENIIDESGMPKERFSAEFPKEGPSILRIQQVVRGDSAAYFCASSPGTGGWTQYFGPGTRLLVL.

The V gene is TRBV20-1, the J gene TRBJ2-5; no firm D call. V lost 6 bases and J lost 4, with 12 bases in between. The germline gives CDR1 DFQATT, CDR2 SNEGSKA (reference sequence). The CDR3 is made up of 12 amino acids. The CDR3 here is CSAERTLETQYF. CDR3 in DNA: TGCAGTGCCGAGAGAACCCTAGAGACCCAGTACTTC.

The chain joins TRBV20-1 to TRBJ1-4, with TRBD1 matching over 9 bases. V trimming: 6 bases; J trimming: 5 bases; junction bases outside the gene matches: 10. Looked up from germline, CDR1 is DFQATT and CDR2 is SNEGSKA (reference sequence). This CDR3 is 15 amino acids long. The CDR3 protein is CSAQAGQGINEKLFF. The CDR3 DNA is TGCAGTGCCCAGGCCGGACAGGGGATAAATGAAAAACTGTTTTTT.

This clonotype was found a few times. This rearrangement joins TRBV30 to TRBJ2-7; D not certain. This CDR3 region has 11 residues. V was clipped by 3 bases and J by 9 bases, with 12 bases between them. Germline V gene data show CDR1 as GTSNPN and CDR2 as SVGIG (reference sequence). The CDR3 DNA sequence: TGTGCCTGGAGAGGTTCGGGCGTGCAGTACTTC. Encoded protein: CAWRGSGVQYF.